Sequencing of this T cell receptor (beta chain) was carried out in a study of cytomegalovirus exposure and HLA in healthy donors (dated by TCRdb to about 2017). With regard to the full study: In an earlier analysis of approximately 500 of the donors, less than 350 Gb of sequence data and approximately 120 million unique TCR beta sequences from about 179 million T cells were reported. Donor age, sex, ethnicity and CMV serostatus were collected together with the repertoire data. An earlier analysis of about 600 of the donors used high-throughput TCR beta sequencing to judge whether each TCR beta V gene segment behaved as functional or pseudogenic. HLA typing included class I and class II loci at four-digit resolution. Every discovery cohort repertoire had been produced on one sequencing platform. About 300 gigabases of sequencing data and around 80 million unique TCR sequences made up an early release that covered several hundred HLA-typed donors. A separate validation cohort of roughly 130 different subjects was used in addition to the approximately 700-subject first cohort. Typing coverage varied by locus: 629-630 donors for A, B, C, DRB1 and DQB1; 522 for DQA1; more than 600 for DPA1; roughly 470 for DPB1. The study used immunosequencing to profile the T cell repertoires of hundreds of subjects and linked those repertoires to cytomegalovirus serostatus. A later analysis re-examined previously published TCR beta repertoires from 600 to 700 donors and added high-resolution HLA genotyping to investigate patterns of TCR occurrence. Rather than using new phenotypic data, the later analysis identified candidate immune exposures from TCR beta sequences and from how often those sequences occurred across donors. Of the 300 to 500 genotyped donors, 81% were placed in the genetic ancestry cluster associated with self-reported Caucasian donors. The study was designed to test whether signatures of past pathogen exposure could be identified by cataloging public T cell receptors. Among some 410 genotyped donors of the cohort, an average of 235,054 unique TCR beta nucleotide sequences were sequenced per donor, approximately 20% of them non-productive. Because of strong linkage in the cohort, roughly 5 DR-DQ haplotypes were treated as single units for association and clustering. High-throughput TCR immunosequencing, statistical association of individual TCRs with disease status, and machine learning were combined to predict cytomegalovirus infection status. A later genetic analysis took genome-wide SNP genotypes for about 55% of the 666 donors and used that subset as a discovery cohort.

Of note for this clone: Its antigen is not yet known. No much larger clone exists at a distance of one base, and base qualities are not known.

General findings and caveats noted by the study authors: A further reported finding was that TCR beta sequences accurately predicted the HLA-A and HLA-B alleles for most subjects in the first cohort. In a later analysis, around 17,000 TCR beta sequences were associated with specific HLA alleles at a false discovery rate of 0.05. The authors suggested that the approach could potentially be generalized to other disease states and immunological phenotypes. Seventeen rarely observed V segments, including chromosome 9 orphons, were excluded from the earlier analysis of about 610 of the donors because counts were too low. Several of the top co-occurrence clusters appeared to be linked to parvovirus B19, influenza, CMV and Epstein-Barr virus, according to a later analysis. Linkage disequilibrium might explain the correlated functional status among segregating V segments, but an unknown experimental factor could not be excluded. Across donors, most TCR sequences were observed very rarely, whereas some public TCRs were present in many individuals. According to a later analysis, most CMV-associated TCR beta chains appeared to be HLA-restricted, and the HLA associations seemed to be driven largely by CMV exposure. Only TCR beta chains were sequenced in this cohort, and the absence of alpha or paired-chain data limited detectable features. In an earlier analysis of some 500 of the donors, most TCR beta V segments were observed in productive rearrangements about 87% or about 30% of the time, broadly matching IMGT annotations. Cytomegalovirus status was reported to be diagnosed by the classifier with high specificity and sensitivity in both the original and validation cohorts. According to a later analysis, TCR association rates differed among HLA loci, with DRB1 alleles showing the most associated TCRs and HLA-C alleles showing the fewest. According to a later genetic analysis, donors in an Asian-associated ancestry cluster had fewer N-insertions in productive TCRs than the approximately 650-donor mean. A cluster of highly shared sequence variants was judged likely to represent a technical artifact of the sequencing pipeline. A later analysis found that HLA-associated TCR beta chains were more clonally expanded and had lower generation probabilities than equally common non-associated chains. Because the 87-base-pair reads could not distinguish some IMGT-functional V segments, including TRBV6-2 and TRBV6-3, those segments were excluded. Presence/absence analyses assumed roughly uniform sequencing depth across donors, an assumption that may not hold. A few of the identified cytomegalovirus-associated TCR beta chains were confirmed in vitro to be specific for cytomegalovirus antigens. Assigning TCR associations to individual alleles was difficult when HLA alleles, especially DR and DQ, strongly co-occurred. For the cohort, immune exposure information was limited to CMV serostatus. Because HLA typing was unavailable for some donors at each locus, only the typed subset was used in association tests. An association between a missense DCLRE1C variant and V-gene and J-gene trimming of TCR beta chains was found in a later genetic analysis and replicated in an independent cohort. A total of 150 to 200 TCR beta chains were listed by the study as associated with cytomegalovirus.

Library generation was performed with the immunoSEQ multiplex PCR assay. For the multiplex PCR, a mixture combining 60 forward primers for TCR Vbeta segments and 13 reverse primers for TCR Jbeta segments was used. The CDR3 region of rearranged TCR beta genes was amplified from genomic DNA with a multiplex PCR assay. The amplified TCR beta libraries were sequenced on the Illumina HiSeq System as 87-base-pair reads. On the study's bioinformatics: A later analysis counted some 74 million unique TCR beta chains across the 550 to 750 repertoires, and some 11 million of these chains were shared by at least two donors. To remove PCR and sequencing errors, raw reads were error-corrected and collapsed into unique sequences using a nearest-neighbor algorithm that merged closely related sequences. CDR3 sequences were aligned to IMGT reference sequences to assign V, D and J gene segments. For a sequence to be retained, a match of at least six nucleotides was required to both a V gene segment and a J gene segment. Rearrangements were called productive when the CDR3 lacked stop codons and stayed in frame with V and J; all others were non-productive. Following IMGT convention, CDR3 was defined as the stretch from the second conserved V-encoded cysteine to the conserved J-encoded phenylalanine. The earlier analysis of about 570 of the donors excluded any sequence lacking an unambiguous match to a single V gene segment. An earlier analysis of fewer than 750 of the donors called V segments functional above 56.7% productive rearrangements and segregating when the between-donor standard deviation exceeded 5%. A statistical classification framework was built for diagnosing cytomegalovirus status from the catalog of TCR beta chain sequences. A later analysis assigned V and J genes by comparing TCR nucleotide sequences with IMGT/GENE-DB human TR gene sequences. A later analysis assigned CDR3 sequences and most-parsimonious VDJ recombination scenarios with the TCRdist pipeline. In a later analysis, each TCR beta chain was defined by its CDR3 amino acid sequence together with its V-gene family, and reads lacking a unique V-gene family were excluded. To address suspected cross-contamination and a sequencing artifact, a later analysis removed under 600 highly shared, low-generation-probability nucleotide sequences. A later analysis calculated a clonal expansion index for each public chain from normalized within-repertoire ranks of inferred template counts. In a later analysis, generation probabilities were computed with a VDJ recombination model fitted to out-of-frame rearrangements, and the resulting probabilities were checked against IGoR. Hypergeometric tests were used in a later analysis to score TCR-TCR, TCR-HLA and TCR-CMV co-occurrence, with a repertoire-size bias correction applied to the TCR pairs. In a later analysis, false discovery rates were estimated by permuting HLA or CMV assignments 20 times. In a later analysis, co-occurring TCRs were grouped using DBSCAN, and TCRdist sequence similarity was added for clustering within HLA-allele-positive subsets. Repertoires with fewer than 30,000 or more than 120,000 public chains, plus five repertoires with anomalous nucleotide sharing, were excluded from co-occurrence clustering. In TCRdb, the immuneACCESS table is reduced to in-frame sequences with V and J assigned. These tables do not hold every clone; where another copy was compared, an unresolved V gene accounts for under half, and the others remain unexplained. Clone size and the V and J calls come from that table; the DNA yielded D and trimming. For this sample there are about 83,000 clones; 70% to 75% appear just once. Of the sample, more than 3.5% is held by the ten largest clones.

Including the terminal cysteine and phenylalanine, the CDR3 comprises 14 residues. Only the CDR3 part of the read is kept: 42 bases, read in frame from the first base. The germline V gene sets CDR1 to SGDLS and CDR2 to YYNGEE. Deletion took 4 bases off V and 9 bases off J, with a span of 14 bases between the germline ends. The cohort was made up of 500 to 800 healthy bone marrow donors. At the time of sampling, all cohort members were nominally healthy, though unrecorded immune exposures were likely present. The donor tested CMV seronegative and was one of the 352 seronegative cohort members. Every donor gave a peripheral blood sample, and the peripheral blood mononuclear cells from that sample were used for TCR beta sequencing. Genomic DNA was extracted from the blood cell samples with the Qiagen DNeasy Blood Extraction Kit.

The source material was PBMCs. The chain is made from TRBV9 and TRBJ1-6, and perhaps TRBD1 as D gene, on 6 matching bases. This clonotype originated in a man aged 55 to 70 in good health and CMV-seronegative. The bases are TGTGCCAGCAGCTTAGAGGGGGTGGGTTCACCCCTCCACTTT. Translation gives CASSLEGVGSPLHF. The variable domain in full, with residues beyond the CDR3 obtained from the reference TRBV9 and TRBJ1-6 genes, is DSGVTQTPKHLITATGQRVTLRCSPRSGDLSVYWYQQSLDQGLQFLIQYYNGEERAKGNILERFSAQQFPDLHSELNLSSLELGDSALYFCASSLEGVGSPLHFGNGTRLTVT.